Sequencing of this T cell receptor beta chain was carried out in a study of early T cells in non-severe SARS-CoV-2 infection listed by TCRdb under 2021. Some background on the complete study: Bulk RNA from unsorted whole blood was used for TCR sequencing, so alpha and beta chains could not be paired.

Reading from cysteine to phenylalanine, the CDR3 counts 13 amino acids. Solely the CDR3 DNA is kept, with 39 bases framed from the first base. V and J lose 5 bases and 8 bases, and a span of 12 bases separates them. CDR1 SGHTA and CDR2 FQGTGA were looked up in the germline V gene. This clonotype was found a few times. Its specific antigen is unknown. No base qualities exist here, and no much larger clone lies one base off it. This was a case-control study nested in a cohort of healthcare workers in London, UK, who had nasopharyngeal swab PCR tests and blood samples taken every week. Healthcare workers were recruited between 23 and 31 March 2020, during the week of the UK lockdown, and were followed weekly for up to roughly 16 weeks. The receptor library was made with 5' RACE. TCRdb records NextSeq 500 as the sequencer. In the TCR library protocol, unique molecular identifiers were attached to individual cDNA molecules to correct for PCR bias and sequencing error. Both TCR alpha and beta chains were sequenced, and tight co-correlation was observed between alpha and beta sequence abundances in each sample. The study's processing was this. V gene, J gene and CDR3 annotation of TCR sequences was performed with Decombinator V4. Expanded TCRs were defined as changing significantly between any two time points under a Poisson model with p below 0.0001. TCR abundances were normalised to the total number of TCRs sequenced per sample and expressed as counts per million. MAIT TCRs were defined by TRAV1-2 paired with TRAJ12, TRAJ20 or TRAJ33, and iNKT TCRs by TRAV10 paired with TRAJ18. A search of VDJdb, accessed on 1 November 2021, was run for TCRs annotated to CMV, EBV and SARS-CoV-2, with TCRs annotated for multiple antigens excluded. The public sequencing data were trimmed at Q25 with fastp and processed into clonotypes with MiXCR by TCRdb, which kept only in-frame beta chains. Merged by CDR3 protein, the rows form single entries marked with the most common genes and DNA. The V and J calls here are based on TCRdb, not the publication. A total of 68,000 or so distinct CDR3 sequences appear in this sample, 9.5% to 15% of them only once. About 1.6% of the sample is held by the ten biggest clonotypes.

Here is what the overall study found, with its caveats: VDJdb matching was skewed toward anti-spike CD8 responses and likely underestimated virus-specific expansions by missing private and CD4 specificities.

The receptor's source is an adult who was a healthcare worker with PCR-confirmed SARS-CoV-2 infection or an uninfected control (not recorded which). Rearrangement joined TRBV7-3 to TRBJ2-2, with an unclear D gene assignment. The sequenced material came from whole blood. The CDR3 is CASSTDTEGELFF. The DNA reads as follows: TGTGCCAGCAGCACAGATACTGAGGGGGAGCTGTTTTTT.